This TCR beta chain was sequenced during a study of OX40 agonist ivuxolimab in advanced cancers. Overall study context: Ivuxolimab is an agonistic anti-OX40 (CD134) antibody, and patients were treated with it. Males comprised about 78% of the group, whose mean age was approximately 61 years (range about 20 to 90).

General study results and limits: By week 6 at 0.1 to 3.0 mg/kg, blood CD4+ and CD8+ T cells had expanded clonally. Average numbers of expanded clones were greater in CD8+ T cells than in CD4+.

This clone was seen a handful of times. Its antigen is unidentified. This table comes from immunoSEQ multiplex PCR, and its TCRdb copy is limited to in-frame clones, with some not included. The sample includes tens of thousands of clones, around four fifths seen only once; the top ten take about 2.5%. This TCR derives from an adult with an advanced solid tumor such as melanoma, head and neck, liver or kidney cancer. Sequencing used CD4+ or CD8+ T cells sorted from blood, obtained in a trial of the OX40 agonist ivuxolimab.

The CDR3 DNA reads TGCAGCGTTGCCGGGACCGGGAGGGGCTACACCTTC. Translating it yields CSVAGTGRGYTF. The rearrangement links TRBV29-1 to TRBJ1-2; the D gene is possibly TRBD1 (5 bases). Germline V CDR1 and CDR2: SQVTM, ANQGSEA. Trimming cost V 4 bases and J 8 bases, with 14 bases left between them. The CDR3 has 12 residues.